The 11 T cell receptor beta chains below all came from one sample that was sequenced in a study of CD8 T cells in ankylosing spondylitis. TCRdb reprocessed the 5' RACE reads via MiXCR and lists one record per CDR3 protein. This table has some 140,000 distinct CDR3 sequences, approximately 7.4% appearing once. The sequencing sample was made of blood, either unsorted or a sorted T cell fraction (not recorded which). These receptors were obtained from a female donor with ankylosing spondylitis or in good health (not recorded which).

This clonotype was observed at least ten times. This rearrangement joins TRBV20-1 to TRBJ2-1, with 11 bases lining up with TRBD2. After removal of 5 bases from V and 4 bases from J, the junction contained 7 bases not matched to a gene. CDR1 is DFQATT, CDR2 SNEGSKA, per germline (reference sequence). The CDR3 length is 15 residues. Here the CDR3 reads CSAPTLAGGYNEQFF. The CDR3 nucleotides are TGCAGTGCTCCTACTCTAGCGGGGGGTTACAATGAGCAGTTCTTC.

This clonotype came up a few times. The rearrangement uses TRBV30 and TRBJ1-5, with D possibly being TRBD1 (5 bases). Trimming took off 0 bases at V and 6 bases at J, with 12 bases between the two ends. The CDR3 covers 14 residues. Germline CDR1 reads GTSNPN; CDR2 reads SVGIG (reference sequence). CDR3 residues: CAWSVRGAAQPQHF. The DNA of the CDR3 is TGTGCCTGGAGTGTTAGAGGGGCGGCTCAGCCCCAGCATTTT. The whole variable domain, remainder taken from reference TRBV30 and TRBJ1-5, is SQTIHQWPATLVQPVGSPLSLECTVEGTSNPNLYWYRQAAGRGLQLLFYSVGIGQISSEVPQNLSASRPQDRQFILSSKKLLLSDSGFYLCAWSVRGAAQPQHFGDGTRLSIL.

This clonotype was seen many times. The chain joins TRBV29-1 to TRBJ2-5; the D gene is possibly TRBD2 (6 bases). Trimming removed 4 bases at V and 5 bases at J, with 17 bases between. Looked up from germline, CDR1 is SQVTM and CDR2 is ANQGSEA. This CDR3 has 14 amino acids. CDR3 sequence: CSVARAGTGETQYF. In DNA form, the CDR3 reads TGCAGCGTTGCTCGGGCGGGGACCGGGGAGACCCAGTACTTC.

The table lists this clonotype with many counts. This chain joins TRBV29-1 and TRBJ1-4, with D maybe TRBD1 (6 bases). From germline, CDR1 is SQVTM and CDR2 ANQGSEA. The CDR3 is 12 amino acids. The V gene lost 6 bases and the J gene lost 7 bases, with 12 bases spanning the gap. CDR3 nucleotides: TGCAGCGTAACAGGGACTGGTGAAAAACTGTTTTTT. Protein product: CSVTGTGEKLFF.

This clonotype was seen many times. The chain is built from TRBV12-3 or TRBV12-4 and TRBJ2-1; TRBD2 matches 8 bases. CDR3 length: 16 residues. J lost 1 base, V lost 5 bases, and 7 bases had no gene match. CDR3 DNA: TGTGCCAGCAGTCCCCCGGCGGGGGGTTCCTACAATGAGCAGTTCTTC. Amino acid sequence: CASSPPAGGSYNEQFF.

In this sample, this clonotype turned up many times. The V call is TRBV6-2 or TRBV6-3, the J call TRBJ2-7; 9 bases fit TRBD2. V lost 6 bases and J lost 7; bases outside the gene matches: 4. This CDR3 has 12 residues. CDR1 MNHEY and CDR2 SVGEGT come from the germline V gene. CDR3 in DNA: TGTGCCAGCAGAGGACTAGCGCGGGAGCAGTACTTC. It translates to CASRGLAREQYF.

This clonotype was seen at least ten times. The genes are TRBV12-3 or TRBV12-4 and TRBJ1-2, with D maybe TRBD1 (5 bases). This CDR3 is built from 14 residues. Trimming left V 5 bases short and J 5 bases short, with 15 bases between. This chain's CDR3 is CASSPGGGGYGYTF. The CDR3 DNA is TGTGCCAGCAGTCCCGGGGGAGGAGGTTATGGCTACACCTTC.

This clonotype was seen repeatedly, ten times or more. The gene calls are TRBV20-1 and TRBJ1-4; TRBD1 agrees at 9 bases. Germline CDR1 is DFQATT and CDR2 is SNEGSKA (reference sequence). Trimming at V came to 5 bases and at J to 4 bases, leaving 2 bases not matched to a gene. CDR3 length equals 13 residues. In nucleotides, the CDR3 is TGCAGTGCTCCGACAGGGGGTAATGAAAAACTGTTTTTT. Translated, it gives CSAPTGGNEKLFF.

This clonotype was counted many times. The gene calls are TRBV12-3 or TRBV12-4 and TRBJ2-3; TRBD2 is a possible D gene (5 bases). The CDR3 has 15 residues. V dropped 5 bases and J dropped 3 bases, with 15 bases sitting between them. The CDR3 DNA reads TGTGCCAGCAGTGGCACCTGGAGGAGTACAGATACGCAGTATTTT. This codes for CASSGTWRSTDTQYF.

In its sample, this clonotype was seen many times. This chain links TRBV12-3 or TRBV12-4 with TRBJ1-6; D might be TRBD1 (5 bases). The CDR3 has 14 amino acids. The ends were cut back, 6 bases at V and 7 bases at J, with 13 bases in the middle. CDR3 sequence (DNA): TGTGCCAGCAGCCCCCAGGGAAGGAATTCACCCCTCCACTTT. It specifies CASSPQGRNSPLHF.

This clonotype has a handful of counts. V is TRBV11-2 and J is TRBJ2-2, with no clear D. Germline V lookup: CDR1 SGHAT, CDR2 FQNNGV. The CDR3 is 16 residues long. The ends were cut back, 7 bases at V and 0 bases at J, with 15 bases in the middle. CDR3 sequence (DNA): TGTGCCAGCACCGAGGTGGGCAGAGCGAACACCGGGGAGCTGTTTTTT. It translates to CASTEVGRANTGELFF.